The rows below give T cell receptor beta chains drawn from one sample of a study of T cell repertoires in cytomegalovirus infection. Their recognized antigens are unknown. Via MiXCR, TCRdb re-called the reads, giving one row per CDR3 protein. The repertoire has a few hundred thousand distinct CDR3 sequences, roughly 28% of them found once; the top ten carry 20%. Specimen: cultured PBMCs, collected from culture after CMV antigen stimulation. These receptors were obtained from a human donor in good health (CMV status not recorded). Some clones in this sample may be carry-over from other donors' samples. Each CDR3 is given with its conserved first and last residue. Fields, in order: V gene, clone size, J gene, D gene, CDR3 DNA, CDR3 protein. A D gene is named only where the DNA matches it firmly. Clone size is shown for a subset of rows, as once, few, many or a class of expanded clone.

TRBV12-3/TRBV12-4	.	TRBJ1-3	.	TGTGCCAGCGAGTCCCCTAGTTTCTCTGGAAACACCATATATTTT	CASESPSFSGNTIYF
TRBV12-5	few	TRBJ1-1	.	TGTGCTAGTGGTTTAGGGTCGGGTACTGAAGCTTTCTTT	CASGLGSGTEAFF
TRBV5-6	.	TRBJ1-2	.	TGTGCCAGCAGCCCGGCAGGGCACTATGGCTACACCTTC	CASSPAGHYGYTF
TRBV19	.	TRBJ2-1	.	TGTGCCAGTAGTATGGCTACGAGCTCCTACAATGAGCAGTTCTTC	CASSMATSSYNEQFF
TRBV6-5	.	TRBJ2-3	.	TGTGCCATCTCACGGGGGGCAGAAGATACGCAGTATTTT	CAISRGAEDTQYF
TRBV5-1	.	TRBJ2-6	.	TGCGCCAGCAACCCCTCTGGGGCCAACGTCCTGACTTTC	CASNPSGANVLTF
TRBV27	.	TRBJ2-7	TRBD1	TGTGCCAGCAGTTTCCAAGGGACAGATGACCTTTCCTACGAGCAGTACTTC	CASSFQGTDDLSYEQYF
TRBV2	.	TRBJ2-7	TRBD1	TGTGCCAGCAGTGATCAGGGACAGGTCTCATCCTACGAGCAGTACTTC	CASSDQGQVSSYEQYF
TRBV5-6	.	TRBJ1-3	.	TGTGCCAGCCTCGGACGGTTCTCCGGCTCTGGAAACACCATATATTTT	CASLGRFSGSGNTIYF
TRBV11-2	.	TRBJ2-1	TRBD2	TGTGCCAGCAGCTTAGAAGGCGGGAGGGTCGGGTATGAGCAGTTCTTC	CASSLEGGRVGYEQFF
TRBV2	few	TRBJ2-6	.	TGTGCCAGCAGTGAAAACGACTCTGGGGCCAACGTCCTGACTTTC	CASSENDSGANVLTF